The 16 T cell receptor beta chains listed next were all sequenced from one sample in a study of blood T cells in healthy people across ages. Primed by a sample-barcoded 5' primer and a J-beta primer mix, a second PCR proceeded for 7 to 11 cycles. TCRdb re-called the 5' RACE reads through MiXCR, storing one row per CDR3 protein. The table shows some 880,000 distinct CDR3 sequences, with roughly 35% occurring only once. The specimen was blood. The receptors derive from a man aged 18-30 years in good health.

This CDR3 reads CAWSVPPFNQPQHF. CDR3 nucleotide sequence: TGTGCCTGGAGTGTACCCCCTTTCAATCAGCCCCAGCATTTT. V gene TRBV30 combines with J gene TRBJ1-5; D not resolved. Trimming cost V 0 bases and J 3 bases, with 9 bases left between them. The germline gives CDR1 GTSNPN, CDR2 SVGIG (reference sequence). This CDR3 contains 14 residues.

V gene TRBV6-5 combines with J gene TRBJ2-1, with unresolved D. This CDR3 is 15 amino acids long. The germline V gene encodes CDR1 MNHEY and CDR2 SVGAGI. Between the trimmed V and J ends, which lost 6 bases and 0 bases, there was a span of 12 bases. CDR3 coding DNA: TGTGCCAGCAGAGTCGACAAGAGCTCCTACAATGAGCAGTTCTTC. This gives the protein CASRVDKSSYNEQFF.

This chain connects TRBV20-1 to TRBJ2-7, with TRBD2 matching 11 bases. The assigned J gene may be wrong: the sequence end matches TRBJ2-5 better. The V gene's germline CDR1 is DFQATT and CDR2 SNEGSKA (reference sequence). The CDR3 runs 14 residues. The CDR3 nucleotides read TGCAGTGCCTCACGTACTAGCGGGGGACAGACCCAGTACTTC. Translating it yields CSASRTSGGQTQYF.

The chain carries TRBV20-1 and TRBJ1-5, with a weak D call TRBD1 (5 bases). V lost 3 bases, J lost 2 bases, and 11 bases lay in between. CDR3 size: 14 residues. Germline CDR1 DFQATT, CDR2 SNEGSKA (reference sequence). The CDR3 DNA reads TGCAGTGCTAGTCCGGGGGGGGGCAATCAGCCCCAGCATTTT. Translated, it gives CSASPGGGNQPQHF.

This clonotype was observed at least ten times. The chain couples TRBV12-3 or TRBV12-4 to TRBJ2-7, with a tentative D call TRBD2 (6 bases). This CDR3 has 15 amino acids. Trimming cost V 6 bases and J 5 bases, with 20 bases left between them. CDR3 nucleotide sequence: TGTGCCAGCAGGTTTTCGTGGGGGGAAGGTAACGAGCAGTACTTC. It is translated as CASRFSWGEGNEQYF.

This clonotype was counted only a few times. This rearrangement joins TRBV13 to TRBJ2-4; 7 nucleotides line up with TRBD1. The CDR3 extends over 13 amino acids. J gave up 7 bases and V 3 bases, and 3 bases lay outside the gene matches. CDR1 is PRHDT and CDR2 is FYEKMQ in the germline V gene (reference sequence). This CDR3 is CASSLTGLNIQYF. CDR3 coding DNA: TGTGCCAGCAGCTTGACAGGGTTGAACATTCAGTACTTC.

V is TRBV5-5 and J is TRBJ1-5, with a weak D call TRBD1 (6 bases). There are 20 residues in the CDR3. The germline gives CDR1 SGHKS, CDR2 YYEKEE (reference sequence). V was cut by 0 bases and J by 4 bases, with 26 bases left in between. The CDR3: CASSLGAIGRMLGTNQPQHF. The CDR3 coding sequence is TGTGCCAGCAGCTTGGGAGCGATAGGAAGAATGTTGGGGACAAATCAGCCCCAGCATTTT.

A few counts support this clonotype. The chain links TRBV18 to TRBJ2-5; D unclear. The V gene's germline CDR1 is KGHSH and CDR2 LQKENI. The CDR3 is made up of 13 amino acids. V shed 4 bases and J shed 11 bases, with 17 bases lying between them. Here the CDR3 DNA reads TGTGCCAGCTCACTCGACTTCGATGATGAGCAGTACTTC. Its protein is CASSLDFDDEQYF.

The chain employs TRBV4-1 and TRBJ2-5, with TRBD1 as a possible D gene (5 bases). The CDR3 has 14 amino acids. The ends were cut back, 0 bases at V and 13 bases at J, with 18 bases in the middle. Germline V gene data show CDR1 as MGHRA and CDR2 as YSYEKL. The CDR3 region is CASSQDVGPDWLYF. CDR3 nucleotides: TGCGCCAGCAGCCAAGATGTGGGGCCTGATTGGTTGTACTTC.

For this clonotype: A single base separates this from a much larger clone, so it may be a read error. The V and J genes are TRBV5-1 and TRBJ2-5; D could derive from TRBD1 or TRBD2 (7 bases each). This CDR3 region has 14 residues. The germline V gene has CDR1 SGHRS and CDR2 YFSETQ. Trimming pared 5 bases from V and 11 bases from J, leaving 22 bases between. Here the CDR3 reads CASSPRGGRYEQYF. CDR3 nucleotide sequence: TGCGCCAGCAGTCCCAGGGGGGGCCGCTATGAGCAGTACTTC. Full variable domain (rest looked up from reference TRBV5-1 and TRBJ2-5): KAGVTQTPRYLIKTRGQQVTLSCSPISGHRSVSWYQQTPGQGLQFLFEYFSETQRNKGNFPGRFSGRQFSNSRSEMNVSTLELGDSALYLCASSPRGGRYEQYFGPGTRLLVL.

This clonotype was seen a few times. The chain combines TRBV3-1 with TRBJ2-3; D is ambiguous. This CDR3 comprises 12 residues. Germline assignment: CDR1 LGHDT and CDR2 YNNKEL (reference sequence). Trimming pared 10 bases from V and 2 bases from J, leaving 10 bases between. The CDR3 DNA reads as TGTGCCAAGGCTAGTGCCACAGATACGCAGTATTTT. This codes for CAKASATDTQYF.

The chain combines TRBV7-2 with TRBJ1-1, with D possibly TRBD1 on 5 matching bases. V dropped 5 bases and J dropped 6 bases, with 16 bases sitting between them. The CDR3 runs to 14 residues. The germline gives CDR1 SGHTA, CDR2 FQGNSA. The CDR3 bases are TGTGCCAGCAGCCCGCAGCCAGGGATCTCTGAAGCTTTCTTT. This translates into CASSPQPGISEAFF.

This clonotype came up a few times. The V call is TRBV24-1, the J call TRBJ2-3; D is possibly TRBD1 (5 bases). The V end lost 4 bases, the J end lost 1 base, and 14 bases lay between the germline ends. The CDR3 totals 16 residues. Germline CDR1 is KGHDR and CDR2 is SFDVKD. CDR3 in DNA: TGTGCCACCAGTGAGCCAGGGTGGGAAGGCACAGATACGCAGTATTTT. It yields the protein CATSEPGWEGTDTQYF.

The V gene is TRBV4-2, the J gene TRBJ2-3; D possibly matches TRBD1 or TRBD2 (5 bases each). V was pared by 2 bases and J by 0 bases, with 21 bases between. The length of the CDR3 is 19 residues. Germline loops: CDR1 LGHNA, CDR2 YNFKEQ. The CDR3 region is CASSQSRDSGGSSTDTQYF. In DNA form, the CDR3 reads TGTGCCAGCAGCCAAAGTCGTGACAGCGGAGGTTCGAGCACAGATACGCAGTATTTT.

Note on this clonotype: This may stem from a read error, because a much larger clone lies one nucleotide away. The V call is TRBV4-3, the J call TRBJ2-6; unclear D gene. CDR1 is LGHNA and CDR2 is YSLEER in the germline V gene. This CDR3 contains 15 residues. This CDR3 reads CASSQPPSGVNVLTF. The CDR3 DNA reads TGCGCCAGCAGCCAACCCCCCTCTGGGGTCAACGTCCTGACTTTC.

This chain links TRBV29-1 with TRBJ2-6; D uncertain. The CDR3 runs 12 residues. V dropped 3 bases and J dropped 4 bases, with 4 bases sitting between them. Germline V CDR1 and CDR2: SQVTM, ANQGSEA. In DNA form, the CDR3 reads TGCAGCGTTGATTCCGGGGCCAACGTCCTGACTTTC. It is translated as CSVDSGANVLTF.